Below are 14 T cell receptor beta chains sequenced from a single sample in a study of shared clonotypes between healthy human individuals. Repertoires were generated with immunoSEQ multiplex PCR, while TCRdb's copy carries only in-frame clones and drops some. The profile shows a few million clones, over 90% of them singletons. Sequencing input: naive CD4+ T cells from PBMCs. Specified subset: CD45RA+ positively selected. The receptors were sampled from a man aged 18 to 29 in good health. Some clones in this sample may be carry-over from other donors' samples.

V usage is TRBV5-1 and J usage is TRBJ1-4; TRBD1 matches 10 bases. Per germline, CDR1 SGHRS and CDR2 YFSETQ. The junction had 9 bases not matched to a gene; V was cut back by 4 bases and J by 0 bases. The CDR3 has 18 residues. The CDR3 nucleotides are TGCGCCAGCAGCCCTGGGACAGGGGCATTCCCAACTAATGAAAAACTGTTTTTT. Translation gives CASSPGTGAFPTNEKLFF.

The rearrangement links TRBV5-1 to TRBJ2-7; unclear D gene. This CDR3 is 14 amino acids long. The V gene lost 0 bases and the J gene lost 2 bases, with 9 bases spanning the gap. CDR1 and CDR2 from the germline V gene are SGHRS and YFSETQ. The CDR3 sequence: CASSLVPEAYEQYF. In DNA, the CDR3 is TGCGCCAGCAGCTTGGTTCCAGAGGCCTACGAGCAGTACTTC.

The chain carries TRBV5-4 and TRBJ2-3, with 10 bases matching TRBD1. V shed 4 bases and J 5 bases; nucleotides not matched to a gene: 7. Germline values: CDR1 SGHNT, CDR2 YYREEE (reference sequence). The CDR3 runs 15 residues. CDR3 nucleotide sequence: TGTGCCAGCAGCCCGACAGGGGGCCGAGGAGATACGCAGTATTTT. Translated, it gives CASSPTGGRGDTQYF.

The rearrangement joins TRBV7-3 to TRBJ2-7; D ambiguous. CDR3 size: 15 residues. Germline V gene sequence: CDR1 SGHTA, CDR2 FQGTGA. Trimming removed 1 base at V and 6 bases at J, with 16 bases between. This CDR3 is CASSLMGGRLSEQYF. The CDR3 region has the DNA TGTGCCAGCAGCTTAATGGGCGGTCGTTTATCCGAGCAGTACTTC.

The chain couples TRBV9 to TRBJ2-7; D may match TRBD1 or TRBD2 (5 bases each). The V end lost 3 bases, the J end lost 5 bases, and 24 bases lay between the germline ends. Germline-derived CDR1 and CDR2 are SGDLS and YYNGEE. CDR3 length equals 17 residues. CDR3 residues: CASSAPVGVSASDEQYF. DNA of the CDR3: TGTGCCAGCAGCGCCCCAGTGGGGGTAAGCGCCTCGGACGAGCAGTACTTC.

The rearrangement links TRBV30 to TRBJ1-1; maybe TRBD1 (6 bases). The CDR3 is 13 residues long. Trimming left V 3 bases short and J 3 bases short, with 11 bases between. Per germline, CDR1 GTSNPN and CDR2 SVGIG (reference sequence). The chain's CDR3 is CAWRGGSYTEAFF. The CDR3 DNA follows: TGTGCCTGGAGGGGGGGCAGTTACACTGAAGCTTTCTTT.

This sequence joins TRBV11-2 and TRBJ1-2, with TRBD1 identical over 9 bases. This CDR3 has 14 residues. V shed 2 bases and J 8 bases; nucleotides not matched to a gene: 6. Germline V gene sequence: CDR1 SGHAT, CDR2 FQNNGV. CDR3 DNA: TGTGCCAGCAGCTTACTGGACAGGGGAGAAGGCTACACCTTC. It encodes CASSLLDRGEGYTF.

The chain is built from TRBV11-3 and TRBJ2-2; no definite D call. V lost 4 bases and J 7 bases, leaving 7 bases between the germline ends. The CDR3 is 12 amino acids. Germline lookup yields CDR1 SGHNT and CDR2 YENEEA. The CDR3 spells CASSSVSGELFF. The CDR3 DNA sequence: TGTGCCAGCAGCTCAGTAAGCGGGGAGCTGTTTTTT.

The chain joins TRBV15 to TRBJ2-7; weak D call: TRBD1 (5 bases). CDR1 and CDR2 from the germline V gene are LNHNV and YYDKDF (reference sequence). The CDR3 has 12 residues. The V and J ends lost 6 bases and 5 bases respectively, with 11 bases between them. The CDR3 loop is CATRGLVNEQYF. DNA for the CDR3: TGTGCCACCAGGGGGCTGGTGAACGAGCAGTACTTC.

The rearrangement links TRBV11-1 to TRBJ2-3; perhaps TRBD2 as D (6 bases). Trimming took off 8 bases at V and 0 bases at J, with 15 bases between the two ends. Germline V gene data show CDR1 as SGHAT and CDR2 as FQDESV (reference sequence). The CDR3 contains 15 residues. CDR3 in amino acids: CASCKGLFSTDTQYF. The CDR3 coding sequence is TGTGCCAGCTGCAAGGGACTTTTTAGCACAGATACGCAGTATTTT.

In DNA, the CDR3 is TGTGCCAGCAGCTCCGACTTAGCCCGCTTCGGGGAGCTGTTTTTT. It codes for CASSSDLARFGELFF. The J gene is TRBJ2-2, the V gene TRBV28; D unresolved. There are 15 residues in the CDR3. The V end was cut by 6 bases, the J end by 7 bases, with 18 bases between. Germline assignment: CDR1 MDHEN and CDR2 SYDVKM.

This clone appeared once. The chain joins TRBV7-9 to TRBJ2-1, with 10 bases aligning to TRBD2. V shed 7 bases and J 5 bases; nucleotides not matched to a gene: 5. The V gene's germline CDR1 is SEHNR and CDR2 FQNEAQ (reference sequence). This CDR3 contains 14 residues. CDR3 nucleotide sequence: TGTGCCAGCACCCGGACTAGCGGACACAATGAGCAGTTCTTC. Its protein product is CASTRTSGHNEQFF.

This clone was recorded only once. The V gene is TRBV7-8, the J gene TRBJ1-2, with 9 bases aligning to TRBD1. The CDR3 is 16 amino acids. J lost 6 bases, V lost 1 base, and 9 bases had no gene match. CDR1 is SGHVS and CDR2 is FQNEAQ in the germline V gene. In DNA, the CDR3 is TGTGCCAGCAGCTTAGATAGGGACAGGGTGGGAAATGGCTACACCTTC. Its translation is CASSLDRDRVGNGYTF.

The V call is TRBV6-6, the J call TRBJ2-2; perhaps D is TRBD1 or TRBD2 (5 bases each). The germline V and J ends were trimmed by 7 bases and 6 bases, with 15 bases remaining between them. CDR1 MNHNY and CDR2 SVGAGI come from the germline V gene (reference sequence). CDR3 size: 14 residues. CDR3 DNA sequence: TGTGCCAGCACCTTCCGAGGGGAACCCGGGGAGCTGTTTTTT. This translates into CASTFRGEPGELFF.